The 5 T cell receptor beta chains listed next were all sequenced from one sample in a study of T cells after yellow fever vaccination (dated by TCRdb to the late 2010s). The treatment or condition label here, explained by the study, means: live attenuated yellow fever vaccine strain. The library came from 5' RACE. Data came from an Illumina HiSeq 2500. Using fastp at Q25 and MiXCR, TCRdb reprocessed the public reads and kept productive beta chains. All rows with the same CDR3 protein become a single entry with the most common DNA and genes. This sample holds approximately 27,000 distinct CDR3 sequences; 5% to 6% were observed only once. Approximately 12% of the sample is in the top ten clones. Sequencing was performed on PBMCs, either bulk or a sorted T-cell subset (CD4+, CD8+, memory, or dextramer-sorted; not recorded which), taken 15 days after the yellow fever booster vaccination. These receptors originate from a man in his thirties or forties who received the YFV17D yellow fever vaccine.

This clonotype was detected ten times or more. This chain's CDR3 is CASSHGSDNDGTVTTDTQYF. CDR3 DNA sequence: TGTGCCAGCAGCCACGGTTCCGACAATGACGGCACCGTCACCACAGATACGCAGTATTTT. V usage is TRBV27 and J usage is TRBJ2-3; D is undetermined. The CDR3 is 20 residues long. Looked up from germline, CDR1 is MNHEY and CDR2 is SMNVEV (reference sequence). The V end was cut by 6 bases, the J end by 2 bases, with 30 bases between.

This clonotype has a count of ten or more. The chain recombines TRBV6-5 with TRBJ2-1; TRBD2 matches 9 bases. Per the germline V gene, CDR1 is MNHEY and CDR2 is SVGAGI. The V and J ends lost 2 bases and 7 bases, in that order; junction bases with no gene match: 9. The CDR3 contains 16 residues. CDR3 region: CASSYRSGRSVNEQFF. The CDR3 coding sequence is TGTGCCAGCAGTTACCGGAGCGGGAGGTCGGTGAATGAGCAGTTCTTC.

The genes are TRBV20-1 and TRBJ2-1; a possible D gene is TRBD2 (6 bases). Germline CDR1 reads DFQATT; CDR2 reads SNEGSKA (reference sequence). V lost 2 bases to trimming and J lost 5 bases, with 16 bases between them. The CDR3 loop spans 15 amino acids. CDR3 nucleotides: TGCAGTGCTAGACCTCTTCCGGGACTCAACAATGAGCAGTTCTTC. It codes for CSARPLPGLNNEQFF.

This clonotype showed up many times. The rearrangement joins TRBV5-5 to TRBJ2-1; D is unclear. Germline CDR1 and CDR2: SGHKS and YYEKEE (reference sequence). The CDR3 runs to 11 residues. Trimming took 4 bases from V and 4 from J, leaving 3 bases between them. DNA for the CDR3: TGTGCCAGCAGCGATTACAATGAGCAGTTCTTC. Protein: CASSDYNEQFF.

This clonotype was detected many times. V is TRBV12-3 or TRBV12-4 and J is TRBJ1-2; possible D gene TRBD1, 5 bases. Trimming stripped 3 bases from V and 5 bases from J, with 7 bases between. The CDR3 runs to 12 residues. In DNA form, the CDR3 reads TGTGCCAGCAGTTTGACAGTTTATGGCTACACCTTC. This gives the protein CASSLTVYGYTF.